This T cell receptor (beta chain) was sequenced in a study of CD8 T cells in ankylosing spondylitis. Study-wide points: What seemed typical of ankylosing spondylitis blood was a TCR beta motif built from about 8 highly homologous variants. Significantly higher representation of disease-linked clones was reported for matched ankylosing spondylitis synovial fluid. As for the disease-linked clones, they showed a CD8+ phenotype and occurred at relatively low frequencies in peripheral blood.

Molecular-barcoded quantitative 5'-RACE produced these TCR beta libraries. TCRdb called the 5' RACE reads again in MiXCR, with one record for every CDR3 protein. The profile shows about 400,000 distinct CDR3 sequences, about 20% of them singletons. V was trimmed by 2 bases and J by 9 bases, leaving 26 bases between them. CDR1 LGHNA and CDR2 YNFKEQ come from the germline V gene. The CDR3 sequence is 17 residues long. This clonotype was detected a few times. As yet, its antigen is unknown. This rearrangement joins TRBV4-2 to TRBJ2-7; TRBD1 is a possible D gene (5 bases). This receptor was taken from a male donor with ankylosing spondylitis. Specimen: blood, either unsorted or a sorted T cell fraction (not recorded which). The CDR3 bases are TGTGCCAGCAGCCAAACGCCAGGGCCCGGTGCCTTTACGGTGCAGTACTTC. Its translation: CASSQTPGPGAFTVQYF.